One sample yielded the 15 T cell receptor beta chains listed below, sequenced in a study of OX40 agonist ivuxolimab in advanced cancers. Here immunoSEQ multiplex PCR was the method, and the copy in TCRdb shows in-frame clones only, minus some. The table lists about 94,000 clones, 87% of them singletons, with approximately 0.3% in the top ten. The starting material was CD4+ or CD8+ T cells sorted from blood, obtained in a trial of the OX40 agonist ivuxolimab. These TCRs come from an adult with an advanced solid tumor such as melanoma, head and neck, liver or kidney cancer.

The chain recombines TRBV5-1 with TRBJ1-5; maybe TRBD1 (5 bases). Trimming removed 4 bases at V and 6 bases at J, with 14 bases between. In germline, CDR1 is SGHRS, CDR2 YFSETQ. The CDR3 contains 14 residues. CDR3: CASSVQGGGQPQHF. In DNA, the CDR3 is TGCGCCAGCAGCGTCCAAGGCGGGGGTCAGCCCCAGCATTTT.

Only a few counts were recorded for this clone. The gene calls are TRBV5-6 and TRBJ2-5; TRBD1 agrees at 8 bases. This CDR3 contains 14 residues. The trim removed 0 bases at V and 9 bases at J, leaving 7 bases unmatched. The germline V gene has CDR1 SGHDT and CDR2 YYEEEE. For the CDR3, the DNA is TGTGCCAGCAGCTTGGACCGGAGGGGACAGGCCCAGTACTTC. Protein sequence: CASSLDRRGQAQYF.

This rearrangement joins TRBV6-5 to TRBJ1-6; D possibly corresponds to TRBD1 (5 bases). CDR1 is MNHEY, CDR2 SVGAGI, per germline. V lost 2 bases and J 7 bases, leaving 15 bases between the germline ends. The CDR3 is 16 residues long. In DNA, the CDR3 is TGTGCCAGCAGTTACGGGACGGAGCCAGGAAATTCACCCCTCCACTTT. Protein: CASSYGTEPGNSPLHF.

The rearrangement links TRBV5-1 to TRBJ2-1; D might be TRBD1 (5 bases). The CDR3 totals 13 residues. Germline-derived CDR1 and CDR2 are SGHRS and YFSETQ. V lost 4 bases, J lost 5 bases, and 10 bases lay in between. CDR3 sequence: CASSPMTDNEQFF. Written as DNA, the CDR3 is TGCGCCAGCAGCCCGATGACAGACAATGAGCAGTTCTTC.

The V and J genes are TRBV14 and TRBJ2-7; 8 bases fit TRBD2. The CDR3 extends over 16 amino acids. V was clipped by 3 bases and J by 6 bases; unmatched bases: 13. Germline loops: CDR1 SGHDN, CDR2 FVKESK. The CDR3 reads CASSQGMAGGSGEQYF. DNA of the CDR3: TGTGCCAGCAGCCAGGGTATGGCGGGGGGATCTGGCGAGCAGTACTTC.

The gene calls are TRBV7-9 and TRBJ1-2; D perhaps matches TRBD1 (5 bases). The V gene lost 5 bases and the J gene lost 2 bases, with 18 bases spanning the gap. In germline, CDR1 is SEHNR, CDR2 FQNEAQ (reference sequence). The CDR3 consists of 16 residues. The CDR3 nucleotides are TGTGCCAGCAGCACCAGGGTTGGGGGTGAAAACTATGGCTACACCTTC. Amino acids: CASSTRVGGENYGYTF.

The chain is built from TRBV18 and TRBJ2-7; D tentatively reads TRBD1 or TRBD2 (6 bases each). CDR1 and CDR2 (germline): KGHSH, LQKENI. Trimming cost V 6 bases and J 7 bases, with 16 bases left between them. CDR3 length: 13 amino acids. CDR3 in DNA: TGTGCCAGCTCCCCAGGGGCTGGGAGGGAGCAGTACTTC. It is translated as CASSPGAGREQYF.

The chain carries TRBV6-5 and TRBJ2-1; TRBD1 might be the D (6 bases). V gave up 9 bases and J gave up 4 bases, with 7 bases separating them. The CDR3 runs 11 residues. Germline values: CDR1 MNHEY, CDR2 SVGAGI. CDR3 in DNA: TGTGCCAGTACAGGGTACAATGAGCAGTTCTTC. Translation gives CASTGYNEQFF.

This clone showed up just once. This chain joins TRBV29-1 and TRBJ2-3; unclear D gene. The ends were cut back, 7 bases at V and 2 bases at J, with 7 bases in the middle. The germline CDR1 and CDR2 sequences are SQVTM and ANQGSEA. This CDR3 region has 11 residues. The CDR3 spells CSGVTTDTQYF. The CDR3 nucleotides read TGCAGCGGGGTCACCACAGATACGCAGTATTTT.

The V gene is TRBV19, the J gene TRBJ1-3, with D perhaps matching TRBD1 (6 bases). This CDR3 is built from 15 residues. In germline, CDR1 is LNHDA, CDR2 SQIVND (reference sequence). Deletions cut 7 bases from V and 0 bases from J, with 13 bases between. In nucleotides, the CDR3 is TGTGCCAGTAAACTCTCGGACAGCTCTGGAAACACCATATATTTT. This translates into CASKLSDSSGNTIYF.

This chain links TRBV5-1 with TRBJ1-4; a weak D match, TRBD1 (6 bases). V was cut by 1 base and J by 0 bases, with 7 bases left in between. The CDR3 runs to 15 residues. CDR1 and CDR2 from the germline V gene are SGHRS and YFSETQ. The CDR3: CASSLNRATNEKLFF. The CDR3 coding sequence is TGCGCCAGCAGCTTGAACAGGGCAACTAATGAAAAACTGTTTTTT.

The J gene is TRBJ2-7, the V gene TRBV6-5; D tentatively fits TRBD1 or TRBD2 (6 bases each). Per germline, CDR1 MNHEY and CDR2 SVGAGI. Trimming pared 10 bases from V and 7 bases from J, leaving 20 bases between. CDR3 length: 13 amino acids. CDR3 residues: CATSAEGGGEQYF. In nucleotides, the CDR3 is TGTGCCACCTCGGCGGAGGGGGGTGGGGAGCAGTACTTC.

The count of this clone is one. The chain couples TRBV30 to TRBJ2-7; D is possibly TRBD2 (6 bases). Germline V lookup: CDR1 GTSNPN, CDR2 SVGIG (reference sequence). V lost 2 bases and J lost 3, with 8 bases in between. The length of the CDR3 is 12 residues. CDR3 coding DNA: TGTGCCTGGAGTCAGGGAGGCTACGAGCAGTACTTC. Translation: CAWSQGGYEQYF.

This clone occurred once. Here the CDR3 DNA reads TGTGCCAGCCCCCGGGACAGCTACAATGAGCAGTTCTTC. Amino acid sequence: CASPRDSYNEQFF. J is TRBJ2-1 and V is TRBV7-9, with 7 bases lining up with TRBD1. After removal of 8 bases from V and 3 bases from J, the junction contained 4 bases not matched to a gene. CDR3 length: 13 amino acids. The germline V gene has CDR1 SEHNR and CDR2 FQNEAQ (reference sequence).

The gene calls are TRBV5-6 and TRBJ1-2, with a tentative D call TRBD1 (5 bases). The CDR3 totals 12 residues. The germline V and J ends were trimmed by 4 bases and 8 bases, with 12 bases remaining between them. CDR1 and CDR2 from the germline V gene are SGHDT and YYEEEE. CDR3 protein: CASSPNRGGYTF. CDR3 sequence (DNA): TGTGCCAGCAGCCCCAATCGGGGGGGCTACACCTTC.